This passage covers 12 T cell receptor beta chains from one sample sequenced in a study of T cells after yellow fever vaccination (dated by TCRdb to between 2018 and 2021). The intended sense of this specimen's treatment or condition label: live attenuated yellow fever vaccine strain. The library was prepared using 5' RACE. Sequencing was carried out with an Illumina HiSeq 2500. TCRdb passed the public sequencing reads through fastp at Q25 and MiXCR, retaining productive beta sequences. Each entry merges the rows of one CDR3 protein and shows their most common DNA and genes. For this sample there are 510,000 or so distinct CDR3 sequences; approximately 21% appear just once. Approximately 15% of the sample comes from the top ten. Source: PBMCs, taken 15 days after the yellow fever booster vaccination. These receptors were collected from a young man who received the YFV17D yellow fever vaccine.

The sample holds a few counts of this clonotype. The rearrangement links TRBV7-2 to TRBJ2-1; D not resolved. Germline CDR1 and CDR2: SGHTA and FQGNSA. V shed 0 bases and J shed 9 bases, with 9 bases lying between them. The CDR3 contains 13 residues. In DNA form, the CDR3 reads TGTGCCAGCAGCTTAGCAGTTTGGGGTGAGCAGTTCTTC. Its protein product is CASSLAVWGEQFF.

The chain joins TRBV29-1 to TRBJ2-5, with 9 nucleotides matching TRBD1. V lost 5 bases, J lost 2 bases, and 6 bases stayed unmatched. CDR1 SQVTM and CDR2 ANQGSEA come from the germline V gene. CDR3 length equals 14 residues. The CDR3 DNA reads as TGCAGCGTTCAACCCGGGACAGGGCAAGAGACCCAGTACTTC. Translating it yields CSVQPGTGQETQYF.

The chain couples TRBV11-1 to TRBJ2-1; D gene unclear. The ends were cut back, 5 bases at V and 0 bases at J, with 11 bases in the middle. This CDR3 contains 15 residues. CDR1 is SGHAT, CDR2 FQDESV, per germline (reference sequence). CDR3 protein: CASSQQKSSYNEQFF. In nucleotides, the CDR3 is TGTGCCAGCAGCCAACAAAAGAGCTCCTACAATGAGCAGTTCTTC.

This clonotype was seen at least ten times. V usage is TRBV20-1 and J usage is TRBJ2-7; the match to TRBD2 covers 10 bases. This CDR3 spans 15 amino acids. CDR1 DFQATT and CDR2 SNEGSKA come from the germline V gene (reference sequence). V shed 3 bases, J shed 4 bases, and the junction held 9 bases outside the gene matches. The CDR3 here is CSASSLAGVMYEQYF. For the CDR3, the DNA is TGCAGTGCTAGTTCCCTAGCGGGAGTAATGTACGAGCAGTACTTC.

The chain links TRBV25-1 to TRBJ2-7, with 8 positions matching TRBD1. The CDR3 has 14 amino acids. The V gene end was trimmed by 1 base and the J gene end by 5 bases; junction bases not matched to a gene: 4. Germline CDR1 MGHDK, CDR2 SYGVNS. CDR3 sequence: CASSEWTGWDEQYF. CDR3 nucleotides: TGTGCCAGCAGTGAATGGACAGGGTGGGACGAGCAGTACTTC.

In this sample, this clonotype turned up a few times. The chain links TRBV6-2 or TRBV6-3 to TRBJ2-7; 9 bases fit TRBD2. The V gene's germline CDR1 is MNHEY and CDR2 SVGEGT. This CDR3 is built from 14 residues. V shed 7 bases, J shed 4 bases, and the junction held 8 bases outside the gene matches. As DNA, the CDR3 is TGTGCCAGCACCTTTTCTAGCGGGACTTACGAGCAGTACTTC. The encoded protein is CASTFSSGTYEQYF.

In this sample, this clonotype turned up a few times. The V gene is TRBV18, the J gene TRBJ2-1; 7 positions match TRBD2. CDR3 length: 15 residues. CDR1 is KGHSH, CDR2 LQKENI, per germline. V lost 4 bases, J lost 8 bases, and 11 bases stayed unmatched. The CDR3 protein is CASSRGDGRGDEQFF. CDR3 nucleotide sequence: TGTGCCAGCTCACGAGGCGACGGCCGGGGGGATGAGCAGTTCTTC.

V gene TRBV3-1 combines with J gene TRBJ1-2; D gene ambiguous. The CDR3 is made up of 15 amino acids. The V end was cut by 0 bases, the J end by 4 bases, with 12 bases between. Germline V gene data show CDR1 as LGHDT and CDR2 as YNNKEL (reference sequence). In DNA, the CDR3 is TGTGCCAGCAGCCAAGATAGCGACAACCGCTATGGCTACACCTTC. Residues: CASSQDSDNRYGYTF.

The V and J genes are TRBV19 and TRBJ2-2, with TRBD2 as a possible D gene (7 bases). With 5 bases removed from V and 4 bases from J, the gap between germline ends came to 26 bases. CDR3 length: 19 amino acids. Germline V gene lookup returns CDR1 LNHDA and CDR2 SQIVND (reference sequence). CDR3 sequence reads: CASSVPLGYGGQGTGELFF. For the CDR3, the DNA is TGTGCCAGTAGTGTACCCCTTGGGTACGGGGGGCAAGGCACCGGGGAGCTGTTTTTT.

This clonotype has only a few counts. This sequence joins TRBV7-8 and TRBJ2-7; D unclear. The length of the CDR3 is 14 residues. The germline V gene encodes CDR1 SGHVS and CDR2 FQNEAQ. V was shortened by 4 bases and J by 2 bases, with 12 bases between the two germline ends. CDR3: CASSSNPAPYEQYF. DNA of the CDR3: TGTGCCAGCAGCTCGAACCCCGCCCCCTACGAGCAGTACTTC. Full variable domain (missing parts from reference TRBV7-8 and TRBJ2-7): GAGVSQSPRYKVAKRGQDVALRCDPISGHVSLFWYQQALGQGPEFLTYFQNEAQLDKSGLPSDRFFAERPEGSVSTLKIQRTQQEDSAVYLCASSSNPAPYEQYFGPGTRLTVT.

This clonotype was detected only a few times. This chain joins TRBV5-1 and TRBJ2-7, with 9 positions matching TRBD2. The CDR3 has 15 amino acids. Losses at the gene ends were 0 bases for V and 2 bases for J; bases not matched to a gene: 3. In germline, CDR1 is SGHRS, CDR2 YFSETQ. The CDR3 DNA sequence: TGCGCCAGCAGCTTGGCAGGGACTAGCCCCTACGAGCAGTACTTC. Residues: CASSLAGTSPYEQYF.

The chain recombines TRBV29-1 with TRBJ1-5; D gene uncertain. CDR1 SQVTM and CDR2 ANQGSEA come from the germline V gene. The CDR3 has 12 amino acids. V was trimmed by 6 bases and J by 7 bases, leaving 13 bases between them. CDR3 protein: CSVVDVGQPQHF. The CDR3 nucleotides are TGCAGCGTCGTTGACGTAGGCCAGCCCCAGCATTTT.